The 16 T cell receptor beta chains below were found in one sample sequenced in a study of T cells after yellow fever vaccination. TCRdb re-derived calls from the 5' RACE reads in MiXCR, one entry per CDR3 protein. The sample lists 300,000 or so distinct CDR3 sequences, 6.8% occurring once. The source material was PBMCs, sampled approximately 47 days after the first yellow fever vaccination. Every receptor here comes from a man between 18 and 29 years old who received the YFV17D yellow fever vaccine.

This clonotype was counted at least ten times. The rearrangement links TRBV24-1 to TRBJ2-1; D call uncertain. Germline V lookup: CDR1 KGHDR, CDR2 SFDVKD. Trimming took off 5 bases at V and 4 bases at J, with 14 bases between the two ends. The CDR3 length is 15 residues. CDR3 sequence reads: CATSGGVGIYNEQFF. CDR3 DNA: TGTGCCACCAGTGGTGGGGTCGGAATTTACAATGAGCAGTTCTTC.

CDR3 nucleotides: TGTGCCAGCAGCTCACGACAGGGGTCCCCAGATACGCAGTATTTT. Its translation is CASSSRQGSPDTQYF. The V gene is TRBV9, the J gene TRBJ2-3, with TRBD1 identical over 8 bases. J was trimmed by 4 bases and V by 4 bases; bases with no gene match: 8. CDR3 length equals 15 residues. Germline CDR1 reads SGDLS; CDR2 reads YYNGEE. Together with reference TRBV9 and TRBJ2-3, the CDR3 gives the full variable domain: DSGVTQTPKHLITATGQRVTLRCSPRSGDLSVYWYQQSLDQGLQFLIQYYNGEERAKGNILERFSAQQFPDLHSELNLSSLELGDSALYFCASSSRQGSPDTQYFGPGTRLTVL.

The CDR3 DNA is TGTGCCAGCTCACGAGCAGGCAACCTTAACTCCTATAATTCACCCCTCCACTTT. Translated: CASSRAGNLNSYNSPLHF. J is TRBJ1-6 and V is TRBV18; no clear D gene. Between the trimmed V and J ends, which lost 4 bases and 0 bases, there was a span of 16 bases. The CDR3 consists of 18 residues. Per the germline V gene, CDR1 is KGHSH and CDR2 is LQKENI.

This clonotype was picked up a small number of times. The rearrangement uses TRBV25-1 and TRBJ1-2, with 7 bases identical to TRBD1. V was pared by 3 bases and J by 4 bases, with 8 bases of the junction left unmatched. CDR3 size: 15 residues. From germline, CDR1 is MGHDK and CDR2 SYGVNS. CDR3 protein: CASSDPRQGPYGYTF. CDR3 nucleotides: TGTGCCAGCAGTGACCCGCGACAGGGCCCCTATGGCTACACCTTC.

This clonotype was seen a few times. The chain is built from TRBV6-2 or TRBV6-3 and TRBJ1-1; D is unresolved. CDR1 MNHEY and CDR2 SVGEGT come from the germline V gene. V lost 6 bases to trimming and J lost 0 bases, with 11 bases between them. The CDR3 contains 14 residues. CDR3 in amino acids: CASSLELMNTEAFF. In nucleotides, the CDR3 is TGTGCCAGCAGCCTAGAACTTATGAACACTGAAGCTTTCTTT.

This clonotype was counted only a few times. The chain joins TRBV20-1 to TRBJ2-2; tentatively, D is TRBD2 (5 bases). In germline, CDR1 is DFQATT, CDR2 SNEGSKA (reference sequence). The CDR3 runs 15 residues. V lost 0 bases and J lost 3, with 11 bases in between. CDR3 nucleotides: TGCAGTGCTAGAGATTCGGCTAGCTACACCGGGGAGCTGTTTTTT. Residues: CSARDSASYTGELFF.

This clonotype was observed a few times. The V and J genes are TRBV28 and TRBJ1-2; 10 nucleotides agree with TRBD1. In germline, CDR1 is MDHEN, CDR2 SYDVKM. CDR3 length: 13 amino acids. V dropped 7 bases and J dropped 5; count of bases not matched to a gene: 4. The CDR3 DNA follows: TGTGCCAGCAACCCGGACAGGGGGTATGGCTACACCTTC. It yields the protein CASNPDRGYGYTF.

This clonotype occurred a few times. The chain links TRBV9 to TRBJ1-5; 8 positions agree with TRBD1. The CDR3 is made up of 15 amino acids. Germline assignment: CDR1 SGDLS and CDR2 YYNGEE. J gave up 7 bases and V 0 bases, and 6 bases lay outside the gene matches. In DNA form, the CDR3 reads TGTGCCAGCAGCGTAGGGACAGGGACGGCACAGCCCCAGCATTTT. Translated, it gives CASSVGTGTAQPQHF.

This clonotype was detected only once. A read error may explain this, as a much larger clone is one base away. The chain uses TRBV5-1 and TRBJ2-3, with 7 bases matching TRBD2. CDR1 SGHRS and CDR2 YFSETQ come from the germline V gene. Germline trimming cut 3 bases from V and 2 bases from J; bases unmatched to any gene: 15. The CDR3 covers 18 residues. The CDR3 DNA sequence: TGCGCCAGCAGCTCCTCGTTTATTGGGACTACCCTCACAGATACGCAGTATTTT. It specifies CASSSSFIGTTLTDTQYF.

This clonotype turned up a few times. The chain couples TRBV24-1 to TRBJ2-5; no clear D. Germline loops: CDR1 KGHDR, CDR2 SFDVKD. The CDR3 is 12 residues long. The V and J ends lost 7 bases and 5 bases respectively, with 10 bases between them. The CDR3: CATRDLSETQYF. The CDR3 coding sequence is TGTGCCACCAGGGACCTGTCGGAGACCCAGTACTTC.

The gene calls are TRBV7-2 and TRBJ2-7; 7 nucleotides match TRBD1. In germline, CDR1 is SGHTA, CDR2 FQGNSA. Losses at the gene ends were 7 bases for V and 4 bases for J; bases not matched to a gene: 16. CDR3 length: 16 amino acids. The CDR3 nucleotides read TGTGCCAGCACCCTCACTCTCCGGGACAGACGATACGAGCAGTACTTC. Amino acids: CASTLTLRDRRYEQYF.

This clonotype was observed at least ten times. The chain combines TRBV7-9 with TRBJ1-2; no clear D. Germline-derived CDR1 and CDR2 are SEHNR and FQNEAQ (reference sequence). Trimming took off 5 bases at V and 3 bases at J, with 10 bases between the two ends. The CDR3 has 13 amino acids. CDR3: CASSARTDYGYTF. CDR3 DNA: TGTGCCAGCAGCGCCCGGACGGACTATGGCTACACCTTC.

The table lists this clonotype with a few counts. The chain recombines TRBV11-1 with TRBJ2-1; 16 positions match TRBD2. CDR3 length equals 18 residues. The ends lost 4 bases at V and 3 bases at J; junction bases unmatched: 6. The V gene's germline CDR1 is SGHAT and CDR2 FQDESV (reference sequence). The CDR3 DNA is TGTGCCAGCAGCTCGGGACTAGCGGGGGGGCGGGTCTACAATGAGCAGTTCTTC. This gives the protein CASSSGLAGGRVYNEQFF. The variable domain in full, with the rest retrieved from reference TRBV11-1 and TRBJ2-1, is EAEVAQSPRYKITEKSQAVAFWCDPISGHATLYWYRQILGQGPELLVQFQDESVVDDSQLPKDRFSAERLKGVDSTLKIQPAELGDSAMYLCASSSGLAGGRVYNEQFFGPGTRLTVL.

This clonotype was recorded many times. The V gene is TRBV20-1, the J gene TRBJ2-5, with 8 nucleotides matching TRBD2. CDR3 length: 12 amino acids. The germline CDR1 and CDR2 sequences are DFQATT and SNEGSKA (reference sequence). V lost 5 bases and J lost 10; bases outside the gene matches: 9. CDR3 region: CSARTGGWDQYF. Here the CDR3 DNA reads TGCAGTGCTCGGACGGGGGGGTGGGACCAGTACTTC.

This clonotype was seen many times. CDR3 nucleotide sequence: TGCAGTGCTAGAAAGGACAGCCAAGAGACCCAGTACTTC. It yields the protein CSARKDSQETQYF. The V and J genes are TRBV20-1 and TRBJ2-5; maybe TRBD1 (6 bases). Germline loops: CDR1 DFQATT, CDR2 SNEGSKA (reference sequence). V was clipped by 2 bases and J by 1 base, with 8 bases between them. This CDR3 has 13 residues.

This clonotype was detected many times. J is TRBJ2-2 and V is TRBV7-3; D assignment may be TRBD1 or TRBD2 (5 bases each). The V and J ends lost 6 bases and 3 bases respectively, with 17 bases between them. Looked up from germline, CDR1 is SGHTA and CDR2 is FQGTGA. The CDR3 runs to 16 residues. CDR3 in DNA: TGTGCCAGCAGTTCCCATCGGGGCATGGACACCGGGGAGCTGTTTTTT. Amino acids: CASSSHRGMDTGELFF.